Shown below are 13 T cell receptor beta chains from a single sample sequenced in a study of blood T cell repertoires in COVID-19. Some clones are missing from TCRdb's copy, which holds only in-frame ones; the method was immunoSEQ multiplex PCR. The sample contains 71,000 or so clones, around 87% of which appear only once. Sequenced sample: peripheral blood. These receptor sequences come from a man aged 50-59 years with active COVID-19.

V gene TRBV29-1 combines with J gene TRBJ2-7; TRBD2 might be the D (7 bases). CDR1 is SQVTM and CDR2 is ANQGSEA in the germline V gene. V was shortened by 2 bases and J by 5 bases, with 13 bases between the two germline ends. The length of the CDR3 is 13 residues. The CDR3 loop is CSVERGGSHEQYF. CDR3 nucleotide sequence: TGCAGCGTTGAAAGGGGGGGGTCCCACGAGCAGTACTTC.

The chain carries TRBV14 and TRBJ2-2; D might be TRBD2 (6 bases). Germline V gives CDR1 SGHDN, CDR2 FVKESK. The CDR3 consists of 15 residues. Between the trimmed V and J ends, which lost 5 bases and 3 bases, there was a span of 13 bases. This chain's CDR3 is CASSGLRRDTGELFF. DNA of the CDR3: TGTGCCAGCAGCGGGCTCCGGAGGGACACCGGGGAGCTGTTTTTT. The whole variable domain, filled in from reference TRBV14 and TRBJ2-2, reads EAGVTQFPSHSVIEKGQTVTLRCDPISGHDNLYWYRRVMGKEIKFLLHFVKESKQDESGMPNNRFLAERTGGTYSTLKVQPAELEDSGVYFCASSGLRRDTGELFFGEGSRLTVL.

The V gene is TRBV20-1, the J gene TRBJ1-1, with a possible D match to TRBD1 (5 bases). V lost 3 bases and J 5 bases, leaving 13 bases between the germline ends. The length of the CDR3 is 13 residues. Per the germline V gene, CDR1 is DFQATT and CDR2 is SNEGSKA (reference sequence). The CDR3 here is CSASTGGRTEAFF. The CDR3 DNA reads as TGCAGTGCTAGTACCGGGGGTCGGACTGAAGCTTTCTTT.

On this clone itself: An end of the junction differs from the germline gene, which may be a read error. The V call is TRBV7-9, the J call TRBJ2-7, with D perhaps TRBD1 (5 bases). This CDR3 has 14 amino acids. Germline loops: CDR1 SEHNR, CDR2 FQNEAQ (reference sequence). CDR3 DNA sequence: TGTGCCAGCAGCGACCTAGGCGAAAGGGGAATCCCCGACTTC. It translates to CASSDLGERGIPDF. Supplemented by reference TRBV7-9 and TRBJ2-7, the full variable domain reads DTGVSQNPRHKITKRGQNVTFRCDPISEHNRLYWYRQTLGQGPEFLTYFQNEAQLEKSRLLSDRFSAERPKGSFSTLEIQRTEQGDSAMYLCASSDLGERGIPDFGPGTRLTVT.

The rearrangement joins TRBV5-4 to TRBJ2-1, with 7 bases lining up with TRBD2. In germline, CDR1 is SGHNT, CDR2 YYREEE (reference sequence). The V and J ends lost 2 bases and 8 bases, in that order; junction bases with no gene match: 7. This CDR3 is 14 amino acids long. The CDR3: CASSFGLDLDEQFF. CDR3 nucleotides: TGTGCCAGCAGCTTCGGACTAGACCTAGATGAGCAGTTCTTC.

V is TRBV28 and J is TRBJ1-2; 8 bases agree with TRBD1. Germline CDR1 and CDR2: MDHEN and SYDVKM. The length of the CDR3 is 14 residues. Unmatched junction bases numbered 5, after V lost 1 base and J lost 7 bases. CDR3 amino acids: CASSLYRQGSGYTF. CDR3 bases: TGTGCCAGCAGTTTATACAGACAGGGGAGTGGCTACACCTTC.

V is TRBV27 and J is TRBJ2-7; 13 nucleotides agree with TRBD2. The V gene end was trimmed by 4 bases and the J gene end by 4 bases; junction bases not matched to a gene: 10. This CDR3 is 17 amino acids long. In germline, CDR1 is MNHEY, CDR2 SMNVEV (reference sequence). Here the CDR3 DNA reads TGTGCCAGCAGTTATCGGGGGACTAGCGGGGTTATATACGAGCAGTACTTC. It is translated as CASSYRGTSGVIYEQYF.

The V and J genes are TRBV27 and TRBJ1-4; D possibly corresponds to TRBD1 (6 bases). This CDR3 spans 16 amino acids. V gave up 3 bases and J gave up 4 bases, with 15 bases separating them. Germline V gene data show CDR1 as MNHEY and CDR2 as SMNVEV (reference sequence). This chain's CDR3 is CASSLGGGGYNEKLFF. CDR3 in DNA: TGTGCCAGCAGTTTGGGGGGCGGGGGGTATAATGAAAAACTGTTTTTT.

The chain joins TRBV2 to TRBJ2-7, with 9 positions matching TRBD2. Germline loops: CDR1 SNHLY, CDR2 FYNNEI. CDR3 length equals 16 residues. The trim removed 6 bases at V and 6 bases at J, leaving 15 bases unmatched. CDR3 nucleotide sequence: TGTGCCAGCAGCGACGGGATCGGCCTAGCGGGAATCGAGCAGTACTTC. The encoded protein is CASSDGIGLAGIEQYF.

This clone is a singleton in its sample. The CDR3 DNA follows: TGTGCCAGCAGTTACGGGCAGGGCACAGATACGCAGTATTTT. As protein: CASSYGQGTDTQYF. The chain joins TRBV6-5 to TRBJ2-3; no reliable D call. CDR3 length: 14 residues. V gave up 2 bases and J gave up 1 base, with 7 bases separating them. Germline V gene sequence: CDR1 MNHEY, CDR2 SVGAGI.

This sequence joins TRBV7-2 and TRBJ2-3; 9 bases align to TRBD2. Germline-derived CDR1 and CDR2 are SGHTA and FQGNSA. The ends lost 5 bases at V and 2 bases at J; junction bases unmatched: 8. CDR3 length: 16 amino acids. The DNA of the CDR3 is TGTGCCAGCAGCCCAGGGCTAGCGGGACACACAGATACGCAGTATTTT. Protein product: CASSPGLAGHTDTQYF.

The chain combines TRBV4-1 with TRBJ2-1; 8 bases agree with TRBD1. The CDR3 totals 14 residues. J was trimmed by 8 bases and V by 4 bases; bases with no gene match: 7. In germline, CDR1 is MGHRA, CDR2 YSYEKL. The CDR3 sequence: CASSLSGTGDEQFF. The CDR3 nucleotides are TGCGCCAGCAGCCTTTCCGGGACAGGCGATGAGCAGTTCTTC.

The chain employs TRBV7-7 and TRBJ2-5; possibly TRBD1 for D (5 bases). Deletions cut 5 bases from V and 4 bases from J, with 17 bases between. The germline gives CDR1 SSHAT, CDR2 FNYEAQ (reference sequence). The CDR3 has 15 amino acids. This CDR3 reads CASSPRANKGETQYF. DNA of the CDR3: TGTGCCAGCAGCCCCAGGGCAAATAAAGGAGAGACCCAGTACTTC.